Below, 14 T cell receptor beta chains from the same sample are listed, as sequenced in a study of shared clonotypes between healthy human individuals. TCRdb's table, derived via immunoSEQ multiplex PCR, lists solely in-frame clones and lacks some. The table shows 1,500,000 or so clones, with around 97% occurring only once. Specimen: naive CD4+ T cells sorted from blood. Noted subset: CD45RA+ positively selected. All receptors come from a man aged 30 to 45 in good health.

V and J are TRBV18 and TRBJ1-2; 8 bases agree with TRBD1. The CDR3 contains 18 residues. In germline, CDR1 is KGHSH, CDR2 LQKENI. The ends lost 2 bases at V and 0 bases at J; junction bases unmatched: 11. CDR3 protein: CASSPVSSGGSANYGYTF. For the CDR3, the DNA is TGTGCCAGCTCACCAGTCTCGTCAGGGGGCTCCGCTAACTATGGCTACACCTTC.

The chain couples TRBV2 to TRBJ2-2; the match to TRBD1 covers 7 bases. The CDR3 extends over 14 amino acids. After removal of 5 bases from V and 5 bases from J, the junction contained 5 bases not matched to a gene. Per germline, CDR1 SNHLY and CDR2 FYNNEI. For the CDR3, the DNA is TGTGCCAGCAGTCGGCAGGGGGAGACCGGGGAGCTGTTTTTT. Amino acid sequence: CASSRQGETGELFF.

The chain couples TRBV19 to TRBJ1-4; D possibly corresponds to TRBD1 (6 bases). The ends were cut back, 6 bases at V and 8 bases at J, with 22 bases in the middle. Germline values: CDR1 LNHDA, CDR2 SQIVND (reference sequence). The CDR3 spans 16 residues. CDR3 residues: CASSDTGIGVREKLFF. Written as DNA, the CDR3 is TGTGCCAGTAGCGATACAGGGATCGGGGTACGAGAAAAACTGTTTTTT.

The chain combines TRBV10-1 with TRBJ2-1, with TRBD1 matching 7 bases. The CDR3 is 15 residues long. CDR1 and CDR2 from the germline V gene are WNHNN and SYGVQD (reference sequence). After removal of 0 bases from V and 2 bases from J, the junction contained 1 base not matched to a gene. CDR3 sequence reads: CASSESRGPYNEQFF. The CDR3 region has the DNA TGCGCCAGCAGTGAGTCTAGGGGGCCCTACAATGAGCAGTTCTTC.

The chain couples TRBV14 to TRBJ2-7; the match to TRBD2 covers 9 bases. J lost 1 base, V lost 4 bases, and 2 bases had no gene match. The CDR3 sequence is 14 residues long. Germline V lookup: CDR1 SGHDN, CDR2 FVKESK. The CDR3 region has the DNA TGTGCCAGCAGCCGACTAGCGGAGTCCTACGAGCAGTACTTC. Translating it yields CASSRLAESYEQYF. The variable domain in full, completed from reference TRBV14 and TRBJ2-7, reads EAGVTQFPSHSVIEKGQTVTLRCDPISGHDNLYWYRRVMGKEIKFLLHFVKESKQDESGMPNNRFLAERTGGTYSTLKVQPAELEDSGVYFCASSRLAESYEQYFGPGTRLTVT.

This clone was seen only once. V gene TRBV5-4 combines with J gene TRBJ2-5; D could derive from TRBD1 or TRBD2 (5 bases each). V was pared by 0 bases and J by 0 bases, with 9 bases between. Germline-derived CDR1 and CDR2 are SGHNT and YYREEE (reference sequence). The CDR3 extends over 15 amino acids. DNA for the CDR3: TGTGCCAGCAGCTTGGAACTAGGGGACCAAGAGACCCAGTACTTC. Translating gives CASSLELGDQETQYF.

The genes are TRBV30 and TRBJ1-4; 7 bases align to TRBD1. The CDR3 totals 16 residues. CDR1 and CDR2 (germline): GTSNPN, SVGIG (reference sequence). With V trimmed by 2 bases and J by 0 bases, 6 bases remained unmatched. CDR3 sequence (DNA): TGTGCCTGGAGTCCGAGGGACAGTGCAACTAATGAAAAACTGTTTTTT. Its translation: CAWSPRDSATNEKLFF.

This clone was seen a single time. V usage is TRBV9 and J usage is TRBJ1-1; D remains unclear. Germline V CDR1 and CDR2: SGDLS, YYNGEE. This CDR3 contains 11 residues. The ends were cut back, 10 bases at V and 0 bases at J, with 7 bases in the middle. CDR3 DNA: TGTGCCCGAACACTGAACACTGAAGCTTTCTTT. Its protein is CARTLNTEAFF.

This clone turned up a few times. The J gene is TRBJ2-2, the V gene TRBV6-4; weak D call: TRBD1 (6 bases). The CDR3 length is 14 residues. Germline values: CDR1 MRHNA, CDR2 SNTAGT. The ends were cut back, 3 bases at V and 7 bases at J, with 12 bases in the middle. The DNA for the CDR3 is TGTGCCAGCAGTGATCAGGGGTGGAACGGGGAGCTGTTTTTT. Its protein product is CASSDQGWNGELFF.

The chain combines TRBV7-2 with TRBJ1-1; possible D gene TRBD1, 6 bases. The V and J ends lost 5 bases and 3 bases respectively, with 13 bases between them. The CDR3 has 14 residues. Germline assignment: CDR1 SGHTA and CDR2 FQGNSA. For the CDR3, the DNA is TGTGCCAGCAGCGTTCGACAGGATCACACTGAAGCTTTCTTT. Its translation: CASSVRQDHTEAFF.

The V call is TRBV5-1, the J call TRBJ2-5; 10 bases match TRBD1. Germline V gives CDR1 SGHRS, CDR2 YFSETQ. The CDR3 runs 14 residues. V lost 4 bases and J lost 5; bases outside the gene matches: 5. The CDR3 here is CASSIGQGDETQYF. CDR3 nucleotide sequence: TGCGCCAGCAGCATCGGACAGGGGGATGAGACCCAGTACTTC.

The V call is TRBV7-9, the J call TRBJ1-1; D gene ambiguous. CDR1 SEHNR and CDR2 FQNEAQ come from the germline V gene (reference sequence). The CDR3 spans 15 residues. V dropped 5 bases and J dropped 1 base, with 14 bases sitting between them. The CDR3 is CASSLPLAANTEAFF. DNA for the CDR3: TGTGCCAGCAGCCTACCGCTCGCGGCGAACACTGAAGCTTTCTTT. The whole variable domain, remainder taken from reference TRBV7-9 and TRBJ1-1, is DTGVSQNPRHKITKRGQNVTFRCDPISEHNRLYWYRQTLGQGPEFLTYFQNEAQLEKSRLLSDRFSAERPKGSFSTLEIQRTEQGDSAMYLCASSLPLAANTEAFFGQGTRLTVV.

V gene TRBV5-5 combines with J gene TRBJ1-5; unclear D gene. V was clipped by 4 bases and J by 5 bases, with 13 bases between them. The CDR3 has 14 residues. CDR1 is SGHKS, CDR2 YYEKEE, per germline (reference sequence). The CDR3 DNA sequence: TGTGCCAGCAGCCCTGGAGGAGTGGATCAGCCCCAGCATTTT. Its protein product is CASSPGGVDQPQHF.

The V gene is TRBV7-8, the J gene TRBJ2-7; D perhaps matches TRBD1 (5 bases). Germline lookup yields CDR1 SGHVS and CDR2 FQNEAQ. This CDR3 is built from 17 residues. Between the trimmed V and J ends, which lost 1 base and 0 bases, there was a span of 16 bases. The CDR3 bases are TGTGCCAGCAGCTTAGTAGGGGCAGTGGGAAGCTCCTACGAGCAGTACTTC. Amino acids: CASSLVGAVGSSYEQYF. Variable domain in full (rest from reference TRBV7-8 and TRBJ2-7): GAGVSQSPRYKVAKRGQDVALRCDPISGHVSLFWYQQALGQGPEFLTYFQNEAQLDKSGLPSDRFFAERPEGSVSTLKIQRTQQEDSAVYLCASSLVGAVGSSYEQYFGPGTRLTVT.